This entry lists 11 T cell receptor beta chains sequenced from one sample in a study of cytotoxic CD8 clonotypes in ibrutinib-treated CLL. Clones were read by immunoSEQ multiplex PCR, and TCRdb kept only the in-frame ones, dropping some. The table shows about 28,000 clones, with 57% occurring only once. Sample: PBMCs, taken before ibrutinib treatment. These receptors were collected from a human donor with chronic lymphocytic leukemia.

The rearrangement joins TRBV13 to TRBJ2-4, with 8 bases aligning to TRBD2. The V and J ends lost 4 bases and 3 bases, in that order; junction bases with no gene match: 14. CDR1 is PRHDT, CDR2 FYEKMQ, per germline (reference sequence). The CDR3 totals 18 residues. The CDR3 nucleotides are TGTGCCAGCAGCTCTAGGTTTGTTGCGGGGGGAGGCAAAAACATTCAGTACTTC. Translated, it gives CASSSRFVAGGGKNIQYF.

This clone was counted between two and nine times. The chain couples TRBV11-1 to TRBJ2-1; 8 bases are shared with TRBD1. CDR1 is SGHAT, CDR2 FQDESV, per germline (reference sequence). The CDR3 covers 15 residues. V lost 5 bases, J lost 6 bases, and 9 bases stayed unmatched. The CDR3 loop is CASSPDRARSNEQFF. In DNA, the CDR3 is TGTGCCAGCAGCCCGGACAGGGCGAGGTCCAATGAGCAGTTCTTC.

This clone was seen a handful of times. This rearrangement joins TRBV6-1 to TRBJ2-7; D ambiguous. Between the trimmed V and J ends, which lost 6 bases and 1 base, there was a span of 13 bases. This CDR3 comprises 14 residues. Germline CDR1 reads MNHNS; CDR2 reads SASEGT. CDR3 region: CASRAFSGSYEQYF. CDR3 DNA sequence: TGTGCCAGCAGGGCCTTTTCGGGTTCCTACGAGCAGTACTTC.

This chain's CDR3 is CASSDGASTGELFF. CDR3 DNA: TGCGCCAGCAGTGATGGGGCGAGCACCGGGGAGCTGTTTTTT. This chain joins TRBV10-1 and TRBJ2-2, with a tentative D call TRBD1 (5 bases). This CDR3 comprises 14 residues. The V gene lost 3 bases and the J gene lost 4 bases, with 9 bases spanning the gap. Germline V lookup: CDR1 WNHNN, CDR2 SYGVQD (reference sequence).

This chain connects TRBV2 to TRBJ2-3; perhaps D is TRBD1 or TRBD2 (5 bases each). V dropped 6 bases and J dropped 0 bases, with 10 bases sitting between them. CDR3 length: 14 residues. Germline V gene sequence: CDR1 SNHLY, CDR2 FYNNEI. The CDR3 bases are TGTGCCAGCAGCTGGGACGCCAGCACAGATACGCAGTATTTT. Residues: CASSWDASTDTQYF.

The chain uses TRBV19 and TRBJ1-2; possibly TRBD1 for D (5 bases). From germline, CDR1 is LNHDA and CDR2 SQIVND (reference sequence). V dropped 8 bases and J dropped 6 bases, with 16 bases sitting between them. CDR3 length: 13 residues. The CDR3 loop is CASSSGDGDGYTF. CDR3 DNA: TGTGCCAGTTCAAGTGGGGACGGCGATGGCTACACCTTC. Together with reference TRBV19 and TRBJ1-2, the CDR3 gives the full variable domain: DGGITQSPKYLFRKEGQNVTLSCEQNLNHDAMYWYRQDPGQGLRLIYYSQIVNDFQKGDIAEGYSVSREKKESFPLTVTSAQKNPTAFYLCASSSGDGDGYTFGSGTRLTVV.

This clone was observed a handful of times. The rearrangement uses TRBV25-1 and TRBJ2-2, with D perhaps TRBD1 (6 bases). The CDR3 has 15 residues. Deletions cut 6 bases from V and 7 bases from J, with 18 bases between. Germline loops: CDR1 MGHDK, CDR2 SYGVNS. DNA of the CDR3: TGTGCCAGCAGCCCCCTACAGGGTTTCGGCGGGGAGCTGTTTTTT. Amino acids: CASSPLQGFGGELFF.

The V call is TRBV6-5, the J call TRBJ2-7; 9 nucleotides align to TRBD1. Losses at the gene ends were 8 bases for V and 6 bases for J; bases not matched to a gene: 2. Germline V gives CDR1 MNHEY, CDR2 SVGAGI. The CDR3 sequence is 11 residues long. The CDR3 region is CASRDRVEQYF. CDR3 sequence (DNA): TGTGCCAGCCGGGACAGGGTCGAGCAGTACTTC.

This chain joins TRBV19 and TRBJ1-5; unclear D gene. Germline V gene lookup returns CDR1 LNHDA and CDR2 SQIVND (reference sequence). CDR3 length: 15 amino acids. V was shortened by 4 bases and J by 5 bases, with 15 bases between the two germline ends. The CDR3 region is CASSTPLMGYQPQHF. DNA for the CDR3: TGTGCCAGTAGTACCCCTCTCATGGGGTATCAGCCCCAGCATTTT.

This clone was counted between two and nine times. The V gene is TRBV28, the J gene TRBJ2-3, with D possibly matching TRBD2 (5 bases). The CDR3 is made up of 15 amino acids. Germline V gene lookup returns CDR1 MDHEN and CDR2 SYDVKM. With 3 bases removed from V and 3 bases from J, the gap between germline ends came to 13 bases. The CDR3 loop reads CASSLPAALTDTQYF. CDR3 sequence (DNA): TGTGCCAGCAGTTTGCCAGCGGCGTTGACAGATACGCAGTATTTT. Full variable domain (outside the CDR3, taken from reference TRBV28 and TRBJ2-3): DVKVTQSSRYLVKRTGEKVFLECVQDMDHENMFWYRQDPGLGLRLIYFSYDVKMKEKGDIPEGYSVSREKKERFSLILESASTNQTSMYLCASSLPAALTDTQYFGPGTRLTVL.

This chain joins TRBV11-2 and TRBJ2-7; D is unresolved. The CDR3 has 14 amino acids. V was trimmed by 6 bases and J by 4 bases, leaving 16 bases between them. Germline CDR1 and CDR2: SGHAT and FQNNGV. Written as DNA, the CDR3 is TGTGCCAGCAGATCTCTTCAAACAGATTACGAGCAGTACTTC. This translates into CASRSLQTDYEQYF. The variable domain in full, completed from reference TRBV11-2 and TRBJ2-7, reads EAGVAQSPRYKIIEKRQSVAFWCNPISGHATLYWYQQILGQGPKLLIQFQNNGVVDDSQLPKDRFSAERLKGVDSTLKIQPAKLEDSAVYLCASRSLQTDYEQYFGPGTRLTVT.